This T cell receptor (beta chain) was found in a study of T cell responses to AZD1222 COVID-19 vaccine. Germline assignment: CDR1 MNHEY and CDR2 SVGAGI. The CDR3 is 15 residues long. The V gene end was trimmed by 6 bases and the J gene end by 0 bases; junction bases not matched to a gene: 5. The repertoire was sequenced with immunoSEQ multiplex PCR; TCRdb's copy has only in-frame clones and lacks some. The repertoire has over 150,000 clones, 88% of them found once; the top ten carry roughly 5.5%. The chain is built from TRBV6-5 and TRBJ1-5; 7 bases line up with TRBD1. Here the sequenced sample was peripheral blood, taken on day 0 of AZD1222 vaccination. This TCR was recovered from an adult in good health. CDR3 nucleotides: TGTGCCAGCAGGACCGGGACAGTTAGCAATCAGCCCCAGCATTTT. Translation gives CASRTGTVSNQPQHF.